The 14 T cell receptor beta chains listed next were all sequenced from one sample in a study of T cell changes during pregnancy in multiple sclerosis. Sequencing was performed with immunoSEQ multiplex PCR; in TCRdb, only in-frame clones are kept and a portion is missing. The sample contains approximately 65,000 clones, around 93% of which appear only once. This specimen was CD4+ T cells from peripheral blood mononuclear cells, taken in the first trimester of pregnancy. These receptor sequences come from a female donor with multiple sclerosis, enrolled in a pregnancy study.

This clone was found once. This chain connects TRBV7-2 to TRBJ2-7; D is unclear. CDR1 and CDR2 from the germline V gene are SGHTA and FQGNSA. Between the trimmed V and J ends, which lost 3 bases and 0 bases, there was a span of 9 bases. The CDR3 covers 14 residues. This CDR3 is CASSLGSLSYEQYF. DNA for the CDR3: TGTGCCAGCAGCTTGGGCAGTCTCTCCTACGAGCAGTACTTC.

The genes are TRBV19 and TRBJ1-2; D gene uncertain. Trimming removed 5 bases at V and 4 bases at J, with 14 bases between. This CDR3 contains 14 residues. From germline, CDR1 is LNHDA and CDR2 SQIVND (reference sequence). CDR3 in DNA: TGTGCCAGTAGTCCAGCAGGTGCGGGCTATGGCTACACCTTC. It encodes CASSPAGAGYGYTF.

This CDR3 reads CASSFTGSKGYTF. For the CDR3, the DNA is TGTGCCAGCAGTTTTACAGGGTCGAAGGGCTACACCTTC. The J gene is TRBJ1-2, the V gene TRBV7-3; perhaps TRBD1 as D (6 bases). Deletions cut 6 bases from V and 8 bases from J, with 16 bases between. Germline V gene data show CDR1 as SGHTA and CDR2 as FQGTGA. This CDR3 comprises 13 residues.

Only one count was recorded for this clone. The chain uses TRBV19 and TRBJ2-5; 10 bases line up with TRBD2. Losses at the gene ends were 5 bases for V and 1 base for J; bases not matched to a gene: 1. The CDR3 sequence is 14 residues long. CDR1 LNHDA and CDR2 SQIVND come from the germline V gene (reference sequence). The CDR3 reads CASSSSGGQETQYF. DNA for the CDR3: TGTGCCAGTAGTTCTAGCGGGGGCCAAGAGACCCAGTACTTC.

The genes are TRBV4-2 and TRBJ1-5; 7 bases fit TRBD1. CDR3 length: 16 amino acids. Germline trimming cut 0 bases from V and 7 bases from J; bases unmatched to any gene: 9. Germline loops: CDR1 LGHNA, CDR2 YNFKEQ. As DNA, the CDR3 is TGTGCCAGCAGCCAAGATGGGGCGGGACAGCCCCAGCCCCAGCATTTT. This gives the protein CASSQDGAGQPQPQHF.

In this sample, this clone turned up a few times. The V and J genes are TRBV7-2 and TRBJ2-3, with 9 bases identical to TRBD2. The CDR3 runs 16 residues. Germline V CDR1 and CDR2: SGHTA, FQGNSA. With V trimmed by 6 bases and J by 0 bases, 7 bases remained unmatched. Written as DNA, the CDR3 is TGTGCCAGCAGACCTCGGACTAGCGTCAGCACAGATACGCAGTATTTT. Its protein is CASRPRTSVSTDTQYF.

For the CDR3, the DNA is TGTGCCAGCAGTTTAGGGCTAGCGGGGGGAACAGATACGCAGTATTTT. This codes for CASSLGLAGGTDTQYF. The chain is built from TRBV27 and TRBJ2-3; 11 nucleotides agree with TRBD2. Per germline, CDR1 MNHEY and CDR2 SMNVEV (reference sequence). The CDR3 contains 16 residues. The V gene end was trimmed by 2 bases and the J gene end by 3 bases; junction bases not matched to a gene: 4.

The chain recombines TRBV30 with TRBJ1-3, with a tentative D call TRBD1 (5 bases). Trimming left V 4 bases short and J 0 bases short, with 10 bases between. Germline V lookup: CDR1 GTSNPN, CDR2 SVGIG (reference sequence). CDR3 size: 14 residues. The DNA of the CDR3 is TGTGCCTGGATCATGACAGACTCTGGAAACACCATATATTTT. Translating it yields CAWIMTDSGNTIYF.

The chain employs TRBV7-2 and TRBJ1-4; 7 nucleotides line up with TRBD1. CDR1 is SGHTA, CDR2 FQGNSA, per germline. There are 15 residues in the CDR3. V trimming: 2 bases; J trimming: 3 bases; junction bases outside the gene matches: 3. The CDR3 region has the DNA TGTGCCAGCAGCTTACAGGGACAGCCTAATGAAAAACTGTTTTTT. Its protein is CASSLQGQPNEKLFF.

The chain couples TRBV7-2 to TRBJ1-6; D is possibly TRBD1 (6 bases). The CDR3 totals 14 residues. CDR1 and CDR2 (germline): SGHTA, FQGNSA. Trimming stripped 5 bases from V and 6 bases from J, with 11 bases between. This CDR3 is CASSGGQSNSPLHF. The CDR3 DNA follows: TGTGCCAGCAGCGGCGGACAGAGTAATTCACCCCTCCACTTT.

The chain's CDR3 is CASAPRQGGPSSYEQYF. The CDR3 nucleotides read TGTGCCAGCGCTCCCCGACAGGGAGGCCCCAGCTCCTACGAGCAGTACTTC. This sequence joins TRBV2 and TRBJ2-7, with D maybe TRBD1 (7 bases). Deletions cut 8 bases from V and 0 bases from J, with 23 bases between. This CDR3 comprises 17 residues. Germline CDR1 reads SNHLY; CDR2 reads FYNNEI.

This chain links TRBV4-1 with TRBJ2-1, with 9 positions matching TRBD2. This CDR3 has 14 amino acids. The junction had 9 bases not matched to a gene; V was cut back by 6 bases and J by 9 bases. Germline V lookup: CDR1 MGHRA, CDR2 YSYEKL. CDR3 residues: CASRMGRGGGEQFF. For the CDR3, the DNA is TGCGCCAGCAGAATGGGGCGGGGGGGAGGTGAGCAGTTCTTC.

The chain carries TRBV6-6 and TRBJ1-2, with 10 bases aligning to TRBD1. Trimming at V came to 5 bases and at J to 8 bases, leaving 5 bases not matched to a gene. CDR3 length equals 13 residues. Per germline, CDR1 MNHNY and CDR2 SVGAGI (reference sequence). CDR3 nucleotides: TGTGCCAGCAGTCTGGGACAGGGGAGAGGCTACACCTTC. Translation gives CASSLGQGRGYTF.

The V and J genes are TRBV6-5 and TRBJ2-2; D is ambiguous. Looked up from germline, CDR1 is MNHEY and CDR2 is SVGAGI. Trimming removed 0 bases from V and 3 bases from J, with 11 bases in between. The CDR3 sequence is 16 residues long. The DNA for the CDR3 is TGTGCCAGCAGTTACTCGAACAAAATCTACACCGGGGAGCTGTTTTTT. It is translated as CASSYSNKIYTGELFF.